The entry that follows covers one T cell receptor beta chain sequence. Its cognate antigen is unknown. TCRdb processed the RACE reads anew with MiXCR; each CDR3 protein has one entry. Of around 120,000 distinct CDR3 sequences in the sample, roughly 15% are singletons; the top ten hold roughly 0.92%. The data are from a study of human T cells and chemical hapten exposure. This CDR3 is 14 amino acids long. CDR1 SNHLY and CDR2 FYNNEI come from the germline V gene. The V segment lost 8 bases and the J segment 3 bases; nucleotides outside the gene matches: 6. The time point is: patch test 1, 2 weeks after DPC sensitization. Treatment reported: therapeutic diphenylcyclopropenone sensitization with weekly scalp DPC. Drawing of blood took place ahead of applying each patch test. Study outcomes and limitations: PT1 expanded TCR counts and patch test score correlated positively.

The chain has TRBV2 and TRBJ2-2; 7 bases are shared with TRBD2. The sample consisted of whole blood, taken in connection with sensitization to the hapten diphenylcyclopropenone (DPC). The clonotype originates from a man aged 18 to 29 with alopecia areata. Some clones in this sample may be carry-over from other donors' samples. The CDR3 region has the DNA TGTGCCAGCTCCATAACTAGCGACACCGGGGAGCTGTTTTTT. It encodes CASSITSDTGELFF. Filled out from reference TRBV2 and TRBJ2-2, the complete variable domain reads EPEVTQTPSHQVTQMGQEVILRCVPISNHLYFYWYRQILGQKVEFLVSFYNNEISEKSEIFDDQFSVERPDGSNFTLKIRSTKLEDSAMYFCASSITSDTGELFFGEGSRLTVL.